This TCR beta chain was captured by sequencing in a study of sequential checkpoint blockade in melanoma. CDR3 size: 15 residues. Per germline, CDR1 MDHEN and CDR2 SYDVKM. Trimming cost V 7 bases and J 2 bases, with 16 bases left between them. Treatment noted: randomized to nivolumab then ipilimumab (arm A) or the reverse (arm B). DNA-damaging chemotherapy had not been given to any patient beforehand. Sorted cells were live CD3+CD8+, lacking CD19 and CD56, from PBMCs. The protocol was immunoSEQ multiplex PCR, while the TCRdb copy is restricted to in-frame clones and leaves out a portion. Seen here are some 20,000 clones, approximately 79% observed once, and the top ten hold under 30%.

The clonotype was recovered from a human donor with melanoma. The rearrangement links TRBV28 to TRBJ2-3; D possibly corresponds to TRBD2 (6 bases). The starting material was CD8+ T cells sorted from blood (inferred from file names), obtained from a patient given nivolumab and ipilimumab in sequence. CDR3 residues: CASTRGRWATDTQYF. The CDR3, as DNA: TGTGCCAGCACACGGGGGAGGTGGGCCACAGATACGCAGTATTTT. The full variable domain, rest sourced from reference TRBV28 and TRBJ2-3, is DVKVTQSSRYLVKRTGEKVFLECVQDMDHENMFWYRQDPGLGLRLIYFSYDVKMKEKGDIPEGYSVSREKKERFSLILESASTNQTSMYLCASTRGRWATDTQYFGPGTRLTVL.